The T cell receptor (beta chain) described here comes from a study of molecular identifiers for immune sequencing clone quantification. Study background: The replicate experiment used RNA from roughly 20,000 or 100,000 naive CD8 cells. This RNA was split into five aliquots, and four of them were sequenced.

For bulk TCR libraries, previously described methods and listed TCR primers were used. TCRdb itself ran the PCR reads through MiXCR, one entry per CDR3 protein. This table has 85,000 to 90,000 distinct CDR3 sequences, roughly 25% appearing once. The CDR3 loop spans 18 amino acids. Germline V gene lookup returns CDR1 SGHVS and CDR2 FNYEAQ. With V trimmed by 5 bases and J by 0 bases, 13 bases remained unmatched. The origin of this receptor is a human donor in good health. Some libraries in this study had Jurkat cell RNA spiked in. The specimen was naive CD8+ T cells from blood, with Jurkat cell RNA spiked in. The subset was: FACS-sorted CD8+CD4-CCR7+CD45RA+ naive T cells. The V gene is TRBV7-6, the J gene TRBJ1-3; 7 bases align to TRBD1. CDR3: CASSLHFPGQISGNTIYF. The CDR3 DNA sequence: TGTGCCAGCAGCCTTCATTTCCCGGGACAGATCTCTGGAAACACCATATATTTT.